This TCR beta chain was sequenced in a study of cytomegalovirus exposure and HLA in healthy donors. Across the study: Within an early data release were about 90 million unique TCRs drawn from HLA-typed donors.

Points from the study as a whole: In a later analysis, common viral pathogens appeared linked to several of the most significant clusters. Later analysis placed DRB1 highest and HLA-C lowest in TCR association rates, which differed by HLA locus. A prior analysis recorded that most TCR beta V segments were productive about 87% or about 30% of the time.

The study ran its PCR with 60 Vbeta and 13 Jbeta primers. Profiling relied on immunoSEQ multiplex PCR, and the TCRdb table lists in-frame clones only, not all of them. The sample has some 99,000 clones; under 85% are singletons. This CDR3 region has 15 residues. Germline values: CDR1 LNHDA, CDR2 SQIVND (reference sequence). The J segment lost 0 bases and the V segment lost 6 bases, leaving 7 bases of the junction unmatched. Comment on this clone: Its antigen is still unknown.

The V and J genes are TRBV19 and TRBJ1-1; 7 bases align to TRBD1. The receptor's source is a woman between 50 and 59 years old in good health and CMV-seropositive. Material: PBMCs. CDR3 nucleotide sequence: TGTGCCAGTAGGACCCCCAGGGGGGTGAACACTGAAGCTTTCTTT. This gives the protein CASRTPRGVNTEAFF.